Below are 17 T cell receptor beta chains sequenced from a single sample in a study of OX40 agonist ivuxolimab in advanced cancers. Using immunoSEQ multiplex PCR, the repertoire was profiled, and TCRdb retains in-frame clones only, with some absent. The table lists some 130,000 clones, roughly nine tenths of them singletons. Specimen: CD4+ or CD8+ T cells sorted from blood, collected in a trial of the OX40 agonist ivuxolimab. These receptors came from an adult with an advanced solid tumor such as melanoma, head and neck, liver or kidney cancer.

The chain employs TRBV11-2 and TRBJ2-2; D is possibly TRBD1 (5 bases). CDR3 length equals 15 residues. Trimming left V 3 bases short and J 3 bases short, with 11 bases between. Germline assignment: CDR1 SGHAT and CDR2 FQNNGV. CDR3 nucleotides: TGTGCCAGCAGCTTTTGGGGCTTCTACACCGGGGAGCTGTTTTTT. Translation: CASSFWGFYTGELFF.

J is TRBJ1-1 and V is TRBV5-6, with 11 bases matching TRBD1. CDR3 length: 15 amino acids. Germline trimming cut 0 bases from V and 4 bases from J; bases unmatched to any gene: 2. Per the germline V gene, CDR1 is SGHDT and CDR2 is YYEEEE. The CDR3 DNA reads TGTGCCAGCAGCTTGGGGACAGGGGGCATCACTGAAGCTTTCTTT. Its protein is CASSLGTGGITEAFF.

The chain combines TRBV6-5 with TRBJ1-6; the match to TRBD1 covers 8 bases. Unmatched junction bases numbered 6, after V lost 5 bases and J lost 6 bases. CDR1 is MNHEY, CDR2 SVGAGI, per germline. CDR3 length: 15 residues. CDR3 region: CASSTSTGVNSPLHF. The DNA for the CDR3 is TGTGCCAGCAGTACATCGACAGGGGTTAATTCACCCCTCCACTTT.

The chain couples TRBV5-1 to TRBJ2-7; 7 nucleotides align to TRBD1. Judging by the DNA end, TRBJ2-5 fits better; the J call may be wrong. This CDR3 has 15 amino acids. Germline V gene lookup returns CDR1 SGHRS and CDR2 YFSETQ. The CDR3, as DNA: TGCGCCAGCAGCTTGGGTGAGGGGGCGGCAGAGACCCAGTACTTC. As protein: CASSLGEGAAETQYF.

V is TRBV4-3 and J is TRBJ1-2; TRBD1 aligns across 7 bases. Unmatched junction bases numbered 3, after V lost 1 base and J lost 4 bases. The CDR3 runs 14 residues. Germline assignment: CDR1 LGHNA and CDR2 YSLEER. CDR3 in amino acids: CASSQGGQSYGYTF. CDR3 bases: TGCGCCAGCAGCCAAGGGGGACAGAGCTATGGCTACACCTTC.

This clone has just one count. The chain has TRBV28 and TRBJ2-2; TRBD1 is a possible D gene (6 bases). This CDR3 is 15 amino acids long. Between the trimmed V and J ends, which lost 10 bases and 0 bases, there was a span of 15 bases. Germline CDR1 MDHEN, CDR2 SYDVKM. The CDR3 region is CAINLGTSNTGELFF. CDR3 coding DNA: TGTGCCATCAACCTCGGGACATCGAACACCGGGGAGCTGTTTTTT. The full variable domain, in which reference TRBV28 and TRBJ2-2 provide the parts outside the CDR3, is DVKVTQSSRYLVKRTGEKVFLECVQDMDHENMFWYRQDPGLGLRLIYFSYDVKMKEKGDIPEGYSVSREKKERFSLILESASTNQTSMYLCAINLGTSNTGELFFGEGSRLTVL.

The CDR3 region is CASSLGDRVEAFF. The DNA of the CDR3 is TGTGCCAGCAGCTTGGGGGACCGAGTTGAAGCTTTCTTT. The chain uses TRBV5-6 and TRBJ1-1; D might be TRBD1 (5 bases). Germline CDR1 and CDR2: SGHDT and YYEEEE. Between the trimmed V and J ends, which lost 0 bases and 7 bases, there was a span of 10 bases. This CDR3 contains 13 residues. The full variable domain, with the rest looked up from reference TRBV5-6 and TRBJ1-1, is DAGVTQSPTHLIKTRGQQVTLRCSPKSGHDTVSWYQQALGQGPQFIFQYYEEEERQRGNFPDRFSGHQFPNYSSELNVNALLLGDSALYLCASSLGDRVEAFFGQGTRLTVV.

V gene TRBV7-3 combines with J gene TRBJ2-5; a weak D match, TRBD1 (6 bases). This CDR3 contains 14 residues. V was pared by 5 bases and J by 5 bases, with 15 bases between. Germline V gene data show CDR1 as SGHTA and CDR2 as FQGTGA. The CDR3 loop reads CASSPQGSGETQYF. The CDR3 DNA follows: TGTGCCAGCAGCCCACAGGGTTCGGGGGAGACCCAGTACTTC. The full variable domain, in which reference TRBV7-3 and TRBJ2-5 provide the parts outside the CDR3, is GAGVSQTPSNKVTEKGKYVELRCDPISGHTALYWYRQSLGQGPEFLIYFQGTGAADDSGLPNDRFFAVRPEGSVSTLKIQRTERGDSAVYLCASSPQGSGETQYFGPGTRLLVL.

V is TRBV28 and J is TRBJ2-5; D ambiguous. CDR3 length equals 15 residues. The germline CDR1 and CDR2 sequences are MDHEN and SYDVKM. The V end was cut by 3 bases, the J end by 4 bases, with 15 bases between. The CDR3 loop is CASSLFGPVGETQYF. Written as DNA, the CDR3 is TGTGCCAGCAGTTTGTTCGGTCCGGTCGGAGAGACCCAGTACTTC.

V usage is TRBV5-6 and J usage is TRBJ1-6; D is ambiguous. The CDR3 spans 15 residues. Trimming cost V 4 bases and J 0 bases, with 8 bases left between them. Germline CDR1 and CDR2: SGHDT and YYEEEE. The CDR3 region has the DNA TGTGCCAGCAGCCCCGATGGCTCCTATAATTCACCCCTCCACTTT. Protein product: CASSPDGSYNSPLHF.

This clone was picked up one time. J is TRBJ1-1 and V is TRBV9, with 9 positions matching TRBD1. The J segment lost 7 bases and the V segment lost 1 base, leaving 5 bases of the junction unmatched. CDR1 and CDR2 (germline): SGDLS, YYNGEE. The CDR3 spans 14 residues. In nucleotides, the CDR3 is TGTGCCAGCAGCGTAACAGGGGGCATGGATGAAGCTTTCTTT. It translates to CASSVTGGMDEAFF. Variable domain in full (rest from reference TRBV9 and TRBJ1-1): DSGVTQTPKHLITATGQRVTLRCSPRSGDLSVYWYQQSLDQGLQFLIQYYNGEERAKGNILERFSAQQFPDLHSELNLSSLELGDSALYFCASSVTGGMDEAFFGQGTRLTVV.

V usage is TRBV28 and J usage is TRBJ2-7; weak D call: TRBD1 (6 bases). The CDR3 extends over 14 amino acids. Trimming stripped 6 bases from V and 2 bases from J, with 14 bases between. Germline CDR1 reads MDHEN; CDR2 reads SYDVKM. The CDR3 protein is CASSPADSTYEQYF. DNA for the CDR3: TGTGCCAGCAGCCCGGCGGACAGCACCTACGAGCAGTACTTC.

V and J are TRBV5-1 and TRBJ1-6; D gene uncertain. V was trimmed by 0 bases and J by 14 bases, leaving 9 bases between them. Germline CDR1 SGHRS, CDR2 YFSETQ. The CDR3 covers 12 residues. The CDR3 bases are TGCGCCAGCAGCTTGGATAGGGTCACCCTCCACTTT. It yields the protein CASSLDRVTLHF.

The chain couples TRBV10-3 to TRBJ2-7; no reliable D call. V shed 3 bases and J shed 1 base, with 4 bases lying between them. The CDR3 totals 12 residues. Germline V lookup: CDR1 ENHRY, CDR2 SYGVKD. The CDR3 DNA follows: TGTGCCATCAGTGACAGTTCCTACGAGCAGTACTTC. Translated: CAISDSSYEQYF.

This chain connects TRBV5-1 to TRBJ2-7, with 11 nucleotides matching TRBD2. The length of the CDR3 is 15 residues. Germline loops: CDR1 SGHRS, CDR2 YFSETQ. V trimming: 2 bases; J trimming: 2 bases; junction bases outside the gene matches: 3. This chain's CDR3 is CASSFSGGATYEQYF. CDR3 DNA sequence: TGCGCCAGCAGCTTTAGCGGGGGGGCCACCTACGAGCAGTACTTC.

To note about this clone: Other DNA sequences in this sample translate to the same CDR3. The gene calls are TRBV5-1 and TRBJ1-6; 8 positions match TRBD1. Germline trimming cut 0 bases from V and 9 bases from J; bases unmatched to any gene: 2. Germline V gene data show CDR1 as SGHRS and CDR2 as YFSETQ. The CDR3 is 14 residues long. CDR3: CASSLGQGSSPLHF. CDR3 DNA sequence: TGCGCCAGCAGCTTGGGACAGGGGAGTTCACCCCTCCACTTT.

The chain has TRBV5-1 and TRBJ1-6; D remains unclear. In germline, CDR1 is SGHRS, CDR2 YFSETQ. The V gene lost 2 bases and the J gene lost 0 bases, with 9 bases spanning the gap. This CDR3 has 16 residues. CDR3 in DNA: TGCGCCAGCAGCTTAGGCGGGAGCTCCTATAATTCACCCCTCCACTTT. This codes for CASSLGGSSYNSPLHF. The complete variable domain, with remaining parts taken from reference TRBV5-1 and TRBJ1-6, reads KAGVTQTPRYLIKTRGQQVTLSCSPISGHRSVSWYQQTPGQGLQFLFEYFSETQRNKGNFPGRFSGRQFSNSRSEMNVSTLELGDSALYLCASSLGGSSYNSPLHFGNGTRLTVT.